A single sample is the source of the 27 T cell receptor beta chains below, sequenced in a study of siplizumab effects on memory and regulatory T cells. The table came from immunoSEQ multiplex PCR; TCRdb's copy has only in-frame clones and leaves some out. The sample carries approximately 110,000 clones, about 91% recorded once. The sequencing input was Tregs sorted from blood. The source of these receptors is a human donor in good health.

The chain is built from TRBV7-8 and TRBJ2-5; TRBD2 might be the D (7 bases). V lost 2 bases and J 3 bases, leaving 13 bases between the germline ends. The CDR3 is 15 amino acids. Germline assignment: CDR1 SGHVS and CDR2 FQNEAQ. The CDR3 DNA reads TGTGCCAGCAGCTTACTGCGGGGGCTGGAAGAGACCCAGTACTTC. Protein product: CASSLLRGLEETQYF.

The chain couples TRBV6-6 to TRBJ2-1; tentatively, D is TRBD2 (6 bases). CDR1 is MNHNY, CDR2 SVGAGI, per germline (reference sequence). V was pared by 6 bases and J by 12 bases, with 15 bases between. The CDR3 consists of 12 residues. Written as DNA, the CDR3 is TGTGCCAGCAGCCCTCTAGGGGAGGCGCAGTTCTTC. Translation: CASSPLGEAQFF.

V and J are TRBV18 and TRBJ1-2; the D gene is possibly TRBD1 (6 bases). The CDR3 is 12 amino acids. Trimming left V 4 bases short and J 8 bases short, with 11 bases between. CDR1 is KGHSH, CDR2 LQKENI, per germline. The CDR3 sequence: CASSQQGRGYTF. The CDR3 DNA sequence: TGTGCCAGCTCACAACAGGGTCGCGGCTACACCTTC. The variable domain in full, completed from reference TRBV18 and TRBJ1-2, reads NAGVMQNPRHLVRRRGQEARLRCSPMKGHSHVYWYRQLPEEGLKFMVYLQKENIIDESGMPKERFSAEFPKEGPSILRIQQVVRGDSAAYFCASSQQGRGYTFGSGTRLTVV.

The chain recombines TRBV27 with TRBJ1-4, with TRBD1 identical over 7 bases. Germline values: CDR1 MNHEY, CDR2 SMNVEV (reference sequence). The CDR3 runs 13 residues. After removal of 4 bases from V and 8 bases from J, the junction contained 4 bases not matched to a gene. CDR3 bases: TGTGCCAGCAGTTCCAGGGGGGAGGAAAAACTGTTTTTT. It encodes CASSSRGEEKLFF.

With regard to this clone: Other DNA variants within this sample encode the same CDR3. V gene TRBV5-1 combines with J gene TRBJ1-2; a possible D gene is TRBD1 (5 bases). This CDR3 is built from 13 residues. The germline V gene has CDR1 SGHRS and CDR2 YFSETQ. The ends were cut back, 0 bases at V and 5 bases at J, with 8 bases in the middle. The CDR3: CASSLASGYGYTF. The CDR3 bases are TGCGCCAGCAGCTTGGCCTCAGGGTATGGCTACACCTTC. Full variable domain (outside the CDR3, taken from reference TRBV5-1 and TRBJ1-2): KAGVTQTPRYLIKTRGQQVTLSCSPISGHRSVSWYQQTPGQGLQFLFEYFSETQRNKGNFPGRFSGRQFSNSRSEMNVSTLELGDSALYLCASSLASGYGYTFGSGTRLTVV.

This rearrangement joins TRBV7-2 to TRBJ2-2; TRBD2 might be the D (5 bases). The CDR3 contains 17 residues. Germline V CDR1 and CDR2: SGHTA, FQGNSA. Trimming took off 8 bases at V and 4 bases at J, with 23 bases between the two ends. The CDR3 is CASQTRVGVSRTGELFF. CDR3 DNA: TGTGCCAGCCAAACGCGGGTTGGGGTCTCCCGCACCGGGGAGCTGTTTTTT.

Here the CDR3 reads CASSEARGFTGYTF. In DNA form, the CDR3 reads TGTGCCAGCAGTGAAGCGCGGGGCTTTACGGGCTACACCTTC. V gene TRBV2 combines with J gene TRBJ1-2, with D perhaps matching TRBD1 (5 bases). The germline gives CDR1 SNHLY, CDR2 FYNNEI. The CDR3 runs 14 residues. V was trimmed by 0 bases and J by 8 bases, leaving 13 bases between them.

This clone appeared a few times. The chain carries TRBV2 and TRBJ2-5, with D tentatively TRBD2 (7 bases). This CDR3 has 14 amino acids. With 4 bases removed from V and 5 bases from J, the gap between germline ends came to 14 bases. Germline CDR1 is SNHLY and CDR2 is FYNNEI. CDR3 DNA: TGTGCCAGCAGTGGGCCGGGGGGCCGGGAGACCCAGTACTTC. Residues: CASSGPGGRETQYF. The full variable domain, its missing parts supplied by reference TRBV2 and TRBJ2-5, is EPEVTQTPSHQVTQMGQEVILRCVPISNHLYFYWYRQILGQKVEFLVSFYNNEISEKSEIFDDQFSVERPDGSNFTLKIRSTKLEDSAMYFCASSGPGGRETQYFGPGTRLLVL.

This clone has a single count. The CDR3: CASSLSSPAGGYTDTQYF. In nucleotides, the CDR3 is TGCGCCAGCAGCTTGTCGAGTCCAGCGGGAGGCTACACAGATACGCAGTATTTT. V and J are TRBV5-1 and TRBJ2-3, with 9 bases that match TRBD2. The CDR3 extends over 18 amino acids. CDR1 is SGHRS, CDR2 YFSETQ, per germline. Trimming at V came to 1 base and at J to 2 bases, leaving 11 bases not matched to a gene.

This chain uses TRBV6-5 with TRBJ2-1; D call uncertain. Trimming removed 4 bases from V and 8 bases from J, with 15 bases in between. This CDR3 has 14 amino acids. Germline V gene lookup returns CDR1 MNHEY and CDR2 SVGAGI. In DNA, the CDR3 is TGTGCCAGCAGTTTCCTCTTGGGTGAGGATGAGCAGTTCTTC. Translating gives CASSFLLGEDEQFF.

The V gene is TRBV5-1, the J gene TRBJ2-3, with D possibly TRBD2 on 7 matching bases. The CDR3 has 17 amino acids. Per germline, CDR1 SGHRS and CDR2 YFSETQ. Trimming took 0 bases from V and 4 from J, leaving 18 bases between them. The CDR3 spells CASSLVISGGRADTQYF. DNA for the CDR3: TGCGCCAGCAGCTTGGTGATTTCGGGGGGCAGAGCAGATACGCAGTATTTT.

The CDR3 here is CASSLSGGKPYGYTF. The DNA for the CDR3 is TGCGCCAGCAGCTTGAGTGGAGGCAAACCTTATGGCTACACCTTC. This chain uses TRBV5-1 with TRBJ1-2; D gene unclear. The CDR3 extends over 15 amino acids. V was shortened by 1 base and J by 5 bases, with 15 bases between the two germline ends. Germline V gene lookup returns CDR1 SGHRS and CDR2 YFSETQ.

The rearrangement joins TRBV14 to TRBJ2-7, with no clear D. CDR1 is SGHDN and CDR2 is FVKESK in the germline V gene. Trimming pared 4 bases from V and 1 base from J, leaving 8 bases between. This CDR3 comprises 13 residues. DNA of the CDR3: TGTGCCAGCAGCCGCTCCCCATCCTACGAGCAGTACTTC. Its translation is CASSRSPSYEQYF.

The chain has TRBV6-6 and TRBJ1-2; tentative D call: TRBD1 (5 bases). V gave up 5 bases and J gave up 4 bases, with 14 bases separating them. Per the germline V gene, CDR1 is MNHNY and CDR2 is SVGAGI (reference sequence). CDR3 length: 14 residues. The CDR3 sequence: CASSRQQNPYGYTF. The CDR3 DNA reads TGTGCCAGCAGTCGACAGCAAAACCCCTATGGCTACACCTTC.

J is TRBJ1-3 and V is TRBV30, with 7 bases that match TRBD1. This CDR3 has 14 residues. CDR1 and CDR2 from the germline V gene are GTSNPN and SVGIG (reference sequence). V shed 3 bases, J shed 1 base, and the junction held 3 bases outside the gene matches. The CDR3 DNA follows: TGTGCCTGGAGGAAACAGGGGTCTGGAAACACCATATATTTT. Its protein is CAWRKQGSGNTIYF.

The gene calls are TRBV4-2 and TRBJ2-7; tentatively, D is TRBD1 (7 bases). Germline V gene data show CDR1 as LGHNA and CDR2 as YNFKEQ. The CDR3 has 15 residues. Trimming left V 0 bases short and J 3 bases short, with 12 bases between. The CDR3 DNA reads TGTGCCAGCAGCCAAGACGGCGGGACAGACTACGAGCAGTACTTC. This gives the protein CASSQDGGTDYEQYF.

The gene calls are TRBV10-3 and TRBJ2-6; perhaps TRBD2 as D (6 bases). The CDR3 is 18 residues long. The germline V gene has CDR1 ENHRY and CDR2 SYGVKD. V gave up 0 bases and J gave up 1 base, with 13 bases separating them. The CDR3 coding sequence is TGTGCCATCAGTGAGTCGAAAGCAGGGAGGTCTGGGGCCAACGTCCTGACTTTC. Its protein is CAISESKAGRSGANVLTF.

V gene TRBV18 combines with J gene TRBJ2-5; TRBD1 aligns across 10 bases. CDR3 size: 16 residues. Germline V lookup: CDR1 KGHSH, CDR2 LQKENI. Losses at the gene ends were 1 base for V and 5 bases for J; bases not matched to a gene: 7. In DNA, the CDR3 is TGTGCCAGCTCACCACGTCGCCCGGGACAGGGGGAGACCCAGTACTTC. It specifies CASSPRRPGQGETQYF. The full variable domain, rest sourced from reference TRBV18 and TRBJ2-5, is NAGVMQNPRHLVRRRGQEARLRCSPMKGHSHVYWYRQLPEEGLKFMVYLQKENIIDESGMPKERFSAEFPKEGPSILRIQQVVRGDSAAYFCASSPRRPGQGETQYFGPGTRLLVL.

CDR3 DNA sequence: TGTGCCAGCAGCTTGGGAACAGGGAGTCAGCCCCAGCATTTT. This sequence encodes CASSLGTGSQPQHF. The V and J genes are TRBV7-8 and TRBJ1-5, with D maybe TRBD1 (6 bases). V was pared by 3 bases and J by 6 bases, with 12 bases between. Germline CDR1 reads SGHVS; CDR2 reads FQNEAQ. The CDR3 runs to 14 residues.

The chain combines TRBV30 with TRBJ1-1, with TRBD1 matching 11 bases. Trimming took 5 bases from V and 5 from J; bases not matched to a gene: 7. The CDR3 runs 14 residues. From germline, CDR1 is GTSNPN and CDR2 SVGIG (reference sequence). CDR3 sequence reads: CAWGDRGRRTEAFF. For the CDR3, the DNA is TGTGCCTGGGGGGACAGGGGGAGAAGAACTGAAGCTTTCTTT.

This rearrangement joins TRBV12-5 to TRBJ2-2; D is perhaps TRBD2 (6 bases). Trimming took off 0 bases at V and 2 bases at J, with 13 bases between the two ends. CDR1 and CDR2 (germline): LGHNT, FRNRAP. This CDR3 has 17 amino acids. Here the CDR3 reads CASGLVSGTANTGELFF. The CDR3 bases are TGTGCTAGTGGTTTGGTATCGGGGACTGCAAACACCGGGGAGCTGTTTTTT.

This clone was detected a few times. V gene TRBV5-6 combines with J gene TRBJ2-2, with D possibly TRBD1 on 6 matching bases. The CDR3 spans 19 residues. Looked up from germline, CDR1 is SGHDT and CDR2 is YYEEEE. V was trimmed by 1 base and J by 3 bases, leaving 22 bases between them. In DNA form, the CDR3 reads TGTGCCAGCAGCTTGCTTACAGGGTATTTAATTTGGGACACCGGGGAGCTGTTTTTT. It is translated as CASSLLTGYLIWDTGELFF.

V gene TRBV7-2 combines with J gene TRBJ2-3, with D perhaps TRBD2 (6 bases). Trimming cost V 1 base and J 3 bases, with 11 bases left between them. The germline CDR1 and CDR2 sequences are SGHTA and FQGNSA. The CDR3 extends over 15 amino acids. The CDR3 sequence: CASSLGATRTDTQYF. CDR3 sequence (DNA): TGTGCCAGCAGCTTAGGAGCGACTAGAACAGATACGCAGTATTTT. Together with reference TRBV7-2 and TRBJ2-3, the CDR3 gives the full variable domain: GAGVSQSPSNKVTEKGKDVELRCDPISGHTALYWYRQSLGQGLEFLIYFQGNSAPDKSGLPSDRFSAERTGGSVSTLTIQRTQQEDSAVYLCASSLGATRTDTQYFGPGTRLTVL.

The chain couples TRBV7-9 to TRBJ2-3; a possible D gene is TRBD1 (5 bases). CDR1 is SEHNR, CDR2 FQNEAQ, per germline (reference sequence). The CDR3 has 15 amino acids. Deletions cut 5 bases from V and 2 bases from J, with 14 bases between. This CDR3 reads CASSLGQGLTDTQYF. The CDR3 DNA sequence: TGTGCCAGCAGCCTAGGGCAGGGCCTCACAGATACGCAGTATTTT.

The chain links TRBV18 to TRBJ2-6, with no clear D. The germline V and J ends were trimmed by 7 bases and 2 bases, with 6 bases remaining between them. CDR3 length equals 13 residues. CDR1 KGHSH and CDR2 LQKENI come from the germline V gene. DNA for the CDR3: TGTGCCAGCTATCCTACTGGGGCCAACGTCCTGACTTTC. This translates into CASYPTGANVLTF.

The V and J genes are TRBV5-6 and TRBJ2-5; D ambiguous. The CDR3 is 13 amino acids. Germline loops: CDR1 SGHDT, CDR2 YYEEEE. V lost 4 bases and J 4 bases, leaving 11 bases between the germline ends. The CDR3 nucleotides read TGTGCCAGCAGCCCCCCCAAGGGAGAGACCCAGTACTTC. This codes for CASSPPKGETQYF.

The chain uses TRBV13 and TRBJ2-1, with 9 bases aligning to TRBD2. After removal of 0 bases from V and 2 bases from J, the junction contained 5 bases not matched to a gene. CDR1 PRHDT and CDR2 FYEKMQ come from the germline V gene (reference sequence). This CDR3 has 17 amino acids. The CDR3 DNA sequence: TGTGCCAGCAGCTTAGGTGGAGCGGGAGGACCCTACAATGAGCAGTTCTTC. Its translation is CASSLGGAGGPYNEQFF.